The T cell receptor (beta chain) described here comes from a study of PD-1 blockade in classical Hodgkin lymphoma. In the study overall: Patients were dosed intravenously with nivolumab at 3 mg/kg every 2 weeks.

A note on this clone: Antigen: not known.

Assay used: immunoSEQ multiplex PCR; TCRdb lists only in-frame clones, some missing. Of 50,000 to 75,000 clones listed, around 87% are singletons. The CDR3 runs 16 residues. V was cut by 2 bases and J by 8 bases, with 18 bases left in between. With no exception, relapse followed autologous stem cell transplantation in all patients, and brentuximab vedotin exposure varied. Patients showed best responses of complete response, partial response or progressive disease. General observations from the study: Compared with healthy donors, newly diagnosed patients reportedly showed lower baseline TCR diversity.

This TCR was recovered from a human donor with classical Hodgkin lymphoma. The starting material was peripheral blood mononuclear cells (PBMCs), obtained at baseline. V gene TRBV6-7 combines with J gene TRBJ2-2, with D perhaps matching TRBD2 (6 bases). TRBV6-7 is designated an ORF whose function remains uncertain. The CDR3 protein is CASSYALERSGGELFF. The CDR3, as DNA: TGTGCCAGCAGTTACGCCCTCGAGAGAAGCGGGGGGGAGCTGTTTTTT.